This TCR beta chain was found in a study of Ad26.COV2.S vaccination and SARS-CoV-2 variants. Overall study results and limits: Breadth, reportedly substantial, characterized the spike-specific CD8+ and CD4+ T cell responses after vaccination. Placebo recipients had lower spike-specific TCR breadth than vaccine recipients.

This table comes from immunoSEQ multiplex PCR, and its TCRdb copy is limited to in-frame clones, with some not included. The top ten hold about 5.5% of the sample, which has 180,000 or so clones, around 90% seen once. For this clone: Antigen specificity is unknown. Other DNA sequences of this sample code for an identical CDR3.

The CDR3 runs 12 residues. Germline lookup yields CDR1 MDHEN and CDR2 SYDVKM. Trimming took 1 base from V and 3 from J, leaving 4 bases between them. Here the sequenced sample was peripheral blood, taken after recovery from COVID-19. V gene TRBV28 combines with J gene TRBJ2-7; D ambiguous. The TCR sequence derives from a human donor who had recovered from COVID-19. CDR3 in DNA: TGTGCCAGCAGTTTATCTGGCTACGAGCAGTACTTC. This codes for CASSLSGYEQYF.